The present entry profiles one T cell receptor beta chain with its context. It was with 60 Vbeta and 13 Jbeta primers that the PCR ran. Here immunoSEQ multiplex PCR was the method, and the copy in TCRdb shows in-frame clones only, minus some. Among some 200,000 clones, roughly 82% were seen once, and the ten largest hold approximately 2.4%. The source of the sample is a study of cytomegalovirus exposure and HLA in healthy donors. For the study at large: Drawn from HLA-typed donors, about 85 million unique TCRs were held in an early data release.

The sequencing sample was made of PBMCs. The receptor was isolated from a woman aged 45-59 years in good health and CMV-seropositive.

The CDR3 coding sequence is TGTGCCAGCAGCGTAGATTCGGACAGGGTAGCTTTCTTT. The encoded protein is CASSVDSDRVAFF. This sequence joins TRBV9 and TRBJ1-1; 8 bases match TRBD1. Germline CDR1 SGDLS, CDR2 YYNGEE. This CDR3 region has 13 residues. Losses at the gene ends were 0 bases for V and 10 bases for J; bases not matched to a gene: 5.